Below, one T cell receptor beta chain is given with its context. The assay was immunoSEQ multiplex PCR, and TCRdb's table has in-frame clones only and misses some. The sample has 150,000 to 200,000 clones, roughly four fifths seen once. The record originates from a study of blood T cell repertoires in COVID-19. The wider study: Acute and convalescent COVID-19 samples came from the United States, Italy and Spain.

Residents of approximately 25 US areas, aged roughly 18 to 95 years, made up the participants. Categorization into cohorts depended on clinical history that participants reported. J gave up 2 bases and V 4 bases, and 6 bases lay outside the gene matches. The length of the CDR3 is 16 residues. In germline, CDR1 is LGHDT, CDR2 YNNKEL (reference sequence). Sequencing was carried out using PBMCs or T cells enriched from blood (not recorded which). The TCR originated in a man between 45 and 60 years old who had recovered from COVID-19. J is TRBJ2-5 and V is TRBV3-1 (or the pseudogene TRBV3-2); 11 bases map to TRBD2. The CDR3 sequence is CASSRASGGLQETQYF. CDR3 DNA sequence: TGTGCCAGCAGCCGCGCTAGCGGGGGGTTACAAGAGACCCAGTACTTC.